The T cell receptor (beta chain) under discussion was sequenced for a study of blood T cell repertoires in COVID-19. Overall study context: Whether acute or convalescent, the COVID-19 samples came from the United States, Italy and Spain. Nucleic acid was either cDNA or gDNA, and it came from T cells, B-cell-depleted T cells, or PBMCs.

Source study methods: Estimated nucleated cell counts came from reference gene primer amplification. The assay was immunoSEQ multiplex PCR, and TCRdb's table has in-frame clones only and misses some. V and J calls and clone size are those listed in that table; D and trimming were worked out from the DNA. The data contain about 40,000 clones, about four fifths of them singletons. The ends were cut back, 8 bases at V and 6 bases at J, with 7 bases in the middle. CDR3 length equals 11 residues. Germline CDR1 reads ENHRY; CDR2 reads SYGVKD. The J gene is TRBJ2-2, the V gene TRBV10-3; D not resolved. Sequencing was performed on peripheral blood. This clonotype originated in a woman aged 60-75 years with acute or convalescent COVID-19. The CDR3 loop is CAISPSGELFF. In DNA form, the CDR3 reads TGTGCCATCTCCCCCTCCGGGGAGCTGTTTTTT.